Each of the 6 T cell receptor beta chains below was sequenced from the same sample in a study of T cell responses to AZD1222 COVID-19 vaccine. TCRdb's copy holds only in-frame clones and misses some; the assay was immunoSEQ multiplex PCR. The sample contains 130,000 to 150,000 clones, around 90% of which appear only once. The specimen comprised peripheral blood, sampled on day 0 of AZD1222 vaccination. The receptors originated from an adult in good health.

This clone was recorded only once. The V gene is TRBV6-1, the J gene TRBJ2-2; 8 bases fit TRBD2. This CDR3 contains 15 residues. Germline V lookup: CDR1 MNHNS, CDR2 SASEGT. V trimming: 1 base; J trimming: 5 bases; junction bases outside the gene matches: 3. The CDR3 sequence is CASSEVGGDTGELFF. The CDR3 DNA sequence: TGTGCCAGCAGTGAAGTCGGGGGGGATACCGGGGAGCTGTTTTTT.

V and J are TRBV6-5 and TRBJ2-3, with D perhaps being TRBD1 or TRBD2 (6 bases each). The V gene's germline CDR1 is MNHEY and CDR2 SVGAGI. V lost 8 bases to trimming and J lost 7 bases, with 16 bases between them. CDR3 length: 13 residues. Written as DNA, the CDR3 is TGTGCCAGCTGTAGGGGGGCCAGGAATACGCAGTATTTT. This sequence encodes CASCRGARNTQYF.

V is TRBV19 and J is TRBJ1-5; a weak D match, TRBD1 (5 bases). The germline V gene has CDR1 LNHDA and CDR2 SQIVND (reference sequence). Trimming pared 5 bases from V and 4 bases from J, leaving 9 bases between. The CDR3 runs 13 residues. For the CDR3, the DNA is TGTGCCAGTAGTGACAGAATTAATCAGCCCCAGCATTTT. Its protein product is CASSDRINQPQHF.

The V gene is TRBV11-2, the J gene TRBJ1-2, with D possibly being TRBD1 (5 bases). The CDR3 has 14 amino acids. CDR1 is SGHAT, CDR2 FQNNGV, per germline. Trimming pared 1 base from V and 11 bases from J, leaving 17 bases between. The CDR3 coding sequence is TGTGCCAGCAGCTTAGGGGACCGGGGTGGAGGATACACCTTC. This encodes CASSLGDRGGGYTF.

This rearrangement joins TRBV4-3 to TRBJ1-2, with 8 bases aligning to TRBD1. CDR1 LGHNA and CDR2 YSLEER come from the germline V gene. CDR3 length: 15 residues. V gave up 4 bases and J gave up 7 bases; unmatched junction bases: 11. The CDR3 is CASSRYRTGRFGYTF. The CDR3 nucleotides read TGCGCCAGCAGCCGCTATAGGACAGGGAGATTTGGCTACACCTTC.

This chain uses TRBV5-1 with TRBJ2-2; weak D call: TRBD2 (7 bases). V lost 1 base and J lost 2, with 15 bases in between. This CDR3 is 17 amino acids long. CDR1 and CDR2 (germline): SGHRS, YFSETQ. CDR3 sequence reads: CASSLNPRGGNTGELFF. The CDR3 bases are TGCGCCAGCAGCTTGAATCCGAGGGGGGGCAACACCGGGGAGCTGTTTTTT.